This T cell receptor beta chain was identified in a study of CD8 T cells in Susac syndrome (dated by TCRdb to the late 2010s). Some background on the complete study: Among the sequenced Susac syndrome patients, roughly six had clinically active disease and roughly 8 were in clinical remission. At the time of blood withdrawal, Susac syndrome patients were either therapy-naive, taking corticosteroids (with some also receiving IVIg), or on IVIg alone. Repertoire sequencing was used to test whether CD8+ T cell activation and differentiation in Susac syndrome was antigen driven.

High-throughput TCR beta sequencing profiled peripheral blood CD8+ and CD4+ T cells from healthy donors, Susac syndrome patients and multiple sclerosis patients. Susac syndrome patients met recently defined diagnostic criteria for definite or probable disease. Bulk CD8+ and CD4+ T cells were purified magnetically by negative isolation, whereas CD8+ TEMRA cells were enriched by FACS. Blood was collected in EDTA tubes and processed within 24 hours, with PBMCs isolated through density gradient centrifugation. PBMCs intended for TCR sequencing were cryopreserved in liquid nitrogen and were subsequently thawed in a 37 degrees C water bath. The sorted or isolated CD4+, CD8+ and CD8+ TEMRA cells had a purity of 90% or higher. Based on the germline V gene (reference sequence), the CDR1 and CDR2 sequences are GTSNPN and SVGIG. V is shortened by 4 bases, J by 7 bases, and the region joining them spans 16 bases. Including cysteine and phenylalanine, the CDR3 has 13 amino acids. Just CDR3 DNA is preserved here, 39 bases in frame from base 1.

Paper-wide results and their limitations: The number of individuals in the TCR sequencing and HLA analysis was recognized as being relatively small. In patients with Susac syndrome, the CD4+ T cell repertoire showed no detectable clonal expansion.

This clonotype has just one count. The clone's antigen remains unknown. Base qualities are not provided; no much larger clone lies one nucleotide away. Evidence from a single read is weak. RNA was extracted with the RNeasy kit and about 0.5 to 1 ug was reverse transcribed using random hexamers. The immunoSEQ multiplex PCR assay, which covers 54 Vbeta and 13 Jbeta segments, was used to amplify TCR beta CDR3 regions. PCR amplification bias was corrected using a synthetic template baseline for primer optimization and computational correction. The authors processed their data as follows. Only productive sequences were kept, with reads annotated to V, D and J genes according to IMGT and analyzed in immunoSEQ Analyzer. To calculate clonality, Shannon entropy was normalized by log2 of the number of productive unique sequences and then subtracted from one. For each patient and control, public and private clones were evaluated among the 100 most prevalent clones. A clone was defined as Susac-specific if it was absent from the healthy and MS cohorts, from roughly 990 published viral clones and from other ImmuneACCESS disease sequences. TCRdb ran its own pipeline on the public reads, namely fastp trimming at Q25 and MiXCR clone calling, and kept in-frame beta chains. Rows are combined by CDR3 protein, so each entry shows the most common genes and DNA. For this entry, the V and J calls and clone size follow TCRdb and not the study's own pipeline. The sample includes 210,000 or so distinct CDR3 sequences, with 94% observed a single time. 0.15% of the sample rests with the top ten.

Sequencing was performed on CD4+ T cells from PBMCs. The clonotype was recovered from a human donor with Susac syndrome. The V and J segments used are TRBV30 and TRBJ1-2; no D gene is confidently identified. The DNA is as follows: TGTGCCTGGACCCTAAGGACGGTTAGTGGCTACACCTTC. Its protein is CAWTLRTVSGYTF.